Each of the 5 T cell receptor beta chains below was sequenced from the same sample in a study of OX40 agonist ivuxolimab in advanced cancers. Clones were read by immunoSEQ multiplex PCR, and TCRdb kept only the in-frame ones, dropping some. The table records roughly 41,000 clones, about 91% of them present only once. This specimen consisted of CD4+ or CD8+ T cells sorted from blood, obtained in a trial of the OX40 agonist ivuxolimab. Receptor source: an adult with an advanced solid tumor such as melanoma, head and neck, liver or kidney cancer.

CDR3 loop: CASSWSESYEQYF. The DNA for the CDR3 is TGTGCCAGTAGCTGGAGTGAATCCTACGAGCAGTACTTC. The chain uses TRBV19 and TRBJ2-7; D gene uncertain. CDR1 and CDR2 (germline): LNHDA, SQIVND (reference sequence). This CDR3 region has 13 residues. The V end was cut by 6 bases, the J end by 1 base, with 10 bases between. The entire variable domain, with the rest obtained from reference TRBV19 and TRBJ2-7, is as follows: DGGITQSPKYLFRKEGQNVTLSCEQNLNHDAMYWYRQDPGQGLRLIYYSQIVNDFQKGDIAEGYSVSREKKESFPLTVTSAQKNPTAFYLCASSWSESYEQYFGPGTRLTVT.

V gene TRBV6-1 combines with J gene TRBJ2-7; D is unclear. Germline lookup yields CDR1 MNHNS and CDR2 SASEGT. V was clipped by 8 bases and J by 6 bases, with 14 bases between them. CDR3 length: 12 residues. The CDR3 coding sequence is TGTGCCAGCGGAGACTCGAGATCCGAGCAGTACTTC. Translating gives CASGDSRSEQYF.

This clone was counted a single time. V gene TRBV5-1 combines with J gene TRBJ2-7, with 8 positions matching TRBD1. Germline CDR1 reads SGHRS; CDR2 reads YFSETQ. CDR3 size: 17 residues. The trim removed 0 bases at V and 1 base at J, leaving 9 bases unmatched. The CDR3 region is CASSLGQGAVGSYEQYF. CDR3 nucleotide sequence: TGCGCCAGCAGCTTGGGGCAGGGGGCAGTCGGATCCTACGAGCAGTACTTC.

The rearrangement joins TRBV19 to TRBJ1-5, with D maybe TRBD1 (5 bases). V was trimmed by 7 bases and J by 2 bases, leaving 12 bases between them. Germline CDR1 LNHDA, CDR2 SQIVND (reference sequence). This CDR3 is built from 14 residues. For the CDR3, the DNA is TGTGCCAGTATTGAGGGGAGGGGCAATCAGCCCCAGCATTTT. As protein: CASIEGRGNQPQHF.

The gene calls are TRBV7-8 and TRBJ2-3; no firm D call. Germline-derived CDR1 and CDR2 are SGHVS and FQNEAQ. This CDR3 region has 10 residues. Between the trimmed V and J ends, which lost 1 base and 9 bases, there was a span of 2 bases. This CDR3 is CASSLGTQYF. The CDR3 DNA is TGTGCCAGCAGCTTAGGAACGCAGTATTTT.